The present TCR beta chain was sequenced within a study of OX40 agonist ivuxolimab in advanced cancers. Whole-study context: The study enrolled dose-escalation patients with hepatocellular carcinoma, melanoma, renal cell or head and neck cancer.

V gave up 6 bases and J gave up 0 bases; unmatched junction bases: 15. This CDR3 comprises 19 residues. The V gene's germline CDR1 is LNHDA and CDR2 SQIVND (reference sequence). Whole-study results and caveats: Both blood CD4+ and CD8+ T cells showed clonal growth by week 6 at 0.1 to 3.0 mg/kg.

Data came from immunoSEQ multiplex PCR; TCRdb stores just in-frame clones and leaves some out. In the table there are about 93,000 clones, around 92% of which are singletons. Regarding this clone: What it binds is not known.

The sequence was collected from an adult with an advanced solid tumor such as melanoma, head and neck, liver or kidney cancer. Source: CD4+ or CD8+ T cells sorted from blood, taken in a trial of the OX40 agonist ivuxolimab. The chain recombines TRBV19 with TRBJ1-5; 9 bases are a match to TRBD1. DNA of the CDR3: TGTGCCAGTAGAACCCCTGGACAGGGGATGACATCTAGCAATCAGCCCCAGCATTTT. Its translation is CASRTPGQGMTSSNQPQHF. The full variable domain, in which reference TRBV19 and TRBJ1-5 provide the parts outside the CDR3, is DGGITQSPKYLFRKEGQNVTLSCEQNLNHDAMYWYRQDPGQGLRLIYYSQIVNDFQKGDIAEGYSVSREKKESFPLTVTSAQKNPTAFYLCASRTPGQGMTSSNQPQHFGDGTRLSIL.